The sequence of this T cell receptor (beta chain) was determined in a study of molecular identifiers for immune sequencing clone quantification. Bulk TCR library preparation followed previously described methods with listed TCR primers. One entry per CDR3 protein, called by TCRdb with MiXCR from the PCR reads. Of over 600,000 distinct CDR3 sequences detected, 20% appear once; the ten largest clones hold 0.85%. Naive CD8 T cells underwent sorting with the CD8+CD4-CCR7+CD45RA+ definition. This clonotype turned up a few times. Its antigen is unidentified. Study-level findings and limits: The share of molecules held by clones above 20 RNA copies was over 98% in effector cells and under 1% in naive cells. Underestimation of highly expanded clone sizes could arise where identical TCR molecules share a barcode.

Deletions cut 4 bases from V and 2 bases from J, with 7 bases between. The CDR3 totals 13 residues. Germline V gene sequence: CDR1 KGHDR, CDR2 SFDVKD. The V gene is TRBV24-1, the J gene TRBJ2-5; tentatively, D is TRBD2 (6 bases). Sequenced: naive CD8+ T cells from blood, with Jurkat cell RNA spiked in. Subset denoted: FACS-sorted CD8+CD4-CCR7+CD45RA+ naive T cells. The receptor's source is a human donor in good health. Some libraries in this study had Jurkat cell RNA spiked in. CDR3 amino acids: CATSEGGQETQYF. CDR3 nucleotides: TGTGCCACCAGTGAGGGAGGTCAAGAGACCCAGTACTTC.